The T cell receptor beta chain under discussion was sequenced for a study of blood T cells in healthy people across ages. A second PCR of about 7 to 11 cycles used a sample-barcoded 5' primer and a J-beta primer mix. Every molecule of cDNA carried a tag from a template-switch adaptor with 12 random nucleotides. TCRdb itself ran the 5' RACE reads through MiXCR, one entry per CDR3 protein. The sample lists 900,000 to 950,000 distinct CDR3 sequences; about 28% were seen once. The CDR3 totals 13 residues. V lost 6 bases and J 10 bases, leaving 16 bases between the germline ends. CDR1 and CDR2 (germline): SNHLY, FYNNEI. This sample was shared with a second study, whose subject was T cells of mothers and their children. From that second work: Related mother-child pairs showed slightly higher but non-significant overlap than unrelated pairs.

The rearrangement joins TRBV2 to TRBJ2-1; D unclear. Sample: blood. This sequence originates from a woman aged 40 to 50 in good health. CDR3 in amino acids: CASRRLFPGEQFF. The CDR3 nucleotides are TGTGCCAGCAGGAGACTTTTCCCTGGGGAGCAGTTCTTC.